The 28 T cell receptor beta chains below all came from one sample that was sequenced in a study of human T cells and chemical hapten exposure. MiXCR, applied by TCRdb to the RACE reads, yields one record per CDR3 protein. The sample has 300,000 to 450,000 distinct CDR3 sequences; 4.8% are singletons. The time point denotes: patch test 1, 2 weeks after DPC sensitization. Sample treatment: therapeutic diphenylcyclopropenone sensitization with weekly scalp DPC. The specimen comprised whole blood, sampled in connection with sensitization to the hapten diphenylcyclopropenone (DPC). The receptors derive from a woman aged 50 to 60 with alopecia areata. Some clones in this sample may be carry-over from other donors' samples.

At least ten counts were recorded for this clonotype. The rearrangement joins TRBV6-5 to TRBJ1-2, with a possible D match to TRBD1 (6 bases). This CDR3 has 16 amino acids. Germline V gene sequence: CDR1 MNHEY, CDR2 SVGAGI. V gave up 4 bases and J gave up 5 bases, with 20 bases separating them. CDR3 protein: CASSSARGGPWYGYTF. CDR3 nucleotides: TGTGCCAGCAGTTCCGCTAGGGGGGGGCCTTGGTATGGCTACACCTTC.

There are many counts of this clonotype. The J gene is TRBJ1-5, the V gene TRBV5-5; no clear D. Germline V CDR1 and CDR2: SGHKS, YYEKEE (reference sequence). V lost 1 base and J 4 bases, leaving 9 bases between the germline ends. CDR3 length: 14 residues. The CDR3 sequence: CASSLSRFNQPQHF. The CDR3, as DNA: TGTGCCAGCAGCTTGAGCCGATTTAATCAGCCCCAGCATTTT.

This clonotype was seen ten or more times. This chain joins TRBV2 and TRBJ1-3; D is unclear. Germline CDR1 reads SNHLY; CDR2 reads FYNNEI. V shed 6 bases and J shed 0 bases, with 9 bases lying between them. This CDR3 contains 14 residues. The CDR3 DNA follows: TGTGCCAGCAGCGGACTGAGCTCTGGAAACACCATATATTTT. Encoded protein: CASSGLSSGNTIYF.

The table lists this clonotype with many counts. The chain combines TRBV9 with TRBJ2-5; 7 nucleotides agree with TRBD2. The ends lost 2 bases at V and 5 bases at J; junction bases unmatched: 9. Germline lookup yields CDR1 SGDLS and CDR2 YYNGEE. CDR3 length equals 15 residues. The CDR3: CASSVRAGKGETQYF. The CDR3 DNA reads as TGTGCCAGCAGCGTCAGAGCGGGGAAGGGGGAGACCCAGTACTTC. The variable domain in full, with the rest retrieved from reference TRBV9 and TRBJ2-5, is DSGVTQTPKHLITATGQRVTLRCSPRSGDLSVYWYQQSLDQGLQFLIQYYNGEERAKGNILERFSAQQFPDLHSELNLSSLELGDSALYFCASSVRAGKGETQYFGPGTRLLVL.

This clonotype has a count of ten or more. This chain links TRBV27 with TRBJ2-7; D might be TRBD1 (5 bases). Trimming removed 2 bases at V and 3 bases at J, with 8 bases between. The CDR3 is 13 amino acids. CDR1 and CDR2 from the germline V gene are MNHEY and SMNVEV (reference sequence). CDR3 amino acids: CASSLMDNYEQYF. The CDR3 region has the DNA TGTGCCAGCAGTTTAATGGACAACTACGAGCAGTACTTC.

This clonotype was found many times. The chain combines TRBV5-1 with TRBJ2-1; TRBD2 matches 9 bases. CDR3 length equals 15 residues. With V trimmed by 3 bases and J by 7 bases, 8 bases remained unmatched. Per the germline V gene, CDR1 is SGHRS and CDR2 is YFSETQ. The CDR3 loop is CASSSSGTSRNEQFF. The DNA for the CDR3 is TGCGCCAGCAGCTCCTCCGGGACTAGCCGTAATGAGCAGTTCTTC.

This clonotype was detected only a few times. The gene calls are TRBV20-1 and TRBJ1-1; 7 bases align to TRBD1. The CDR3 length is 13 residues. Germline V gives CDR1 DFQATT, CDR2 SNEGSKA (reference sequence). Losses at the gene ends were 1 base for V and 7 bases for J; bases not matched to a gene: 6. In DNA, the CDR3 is TGCAGTGCTAGAGTCCCAGGGGGAGTTGAAGCTTTCTTT. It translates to CSARVPGGVEAFF.

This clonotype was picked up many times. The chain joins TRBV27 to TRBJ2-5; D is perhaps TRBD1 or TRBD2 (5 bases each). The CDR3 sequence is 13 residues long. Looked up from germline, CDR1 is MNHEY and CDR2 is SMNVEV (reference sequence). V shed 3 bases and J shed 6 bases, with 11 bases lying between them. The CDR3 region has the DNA TGTGCCAGCAGTTTCAAGATGGGACAGACCCAGTACTTC. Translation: CASSFKMGQTQYF.

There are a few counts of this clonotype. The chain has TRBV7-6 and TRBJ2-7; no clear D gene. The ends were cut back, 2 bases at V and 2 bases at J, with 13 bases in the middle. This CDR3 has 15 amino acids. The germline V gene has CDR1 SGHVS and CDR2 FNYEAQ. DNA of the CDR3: TGTGCCAGCAGCTTATATGGGGATGCTGCCTACGAGCAGTACTTC. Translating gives CASSLYGDAAYEQYF.

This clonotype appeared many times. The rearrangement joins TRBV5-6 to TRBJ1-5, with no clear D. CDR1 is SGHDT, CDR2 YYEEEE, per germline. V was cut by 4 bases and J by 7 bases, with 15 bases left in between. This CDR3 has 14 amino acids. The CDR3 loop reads CASSGTRSRQPQHF. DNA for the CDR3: TGTGCCAGCAGCGGCACCAGGTCAAGGCAGCCCCAGCATTTT.

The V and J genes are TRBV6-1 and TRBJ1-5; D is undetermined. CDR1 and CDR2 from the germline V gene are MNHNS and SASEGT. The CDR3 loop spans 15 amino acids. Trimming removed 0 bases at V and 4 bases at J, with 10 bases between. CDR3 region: CASSEAWAENQPQHF. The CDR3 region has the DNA TGTGCCAGCAGTGAAGCGTGGGCAGAGAATCAGCCCCAGCATTTT.

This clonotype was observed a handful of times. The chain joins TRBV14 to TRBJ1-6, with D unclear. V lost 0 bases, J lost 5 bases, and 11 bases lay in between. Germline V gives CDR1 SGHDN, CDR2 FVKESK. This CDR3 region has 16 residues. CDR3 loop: CASSQERAANNSPLHF. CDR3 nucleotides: TGTGCCAGCAGCCAAGAAAGGGCAGCGAATAATTCACCCCTCCACTTT.

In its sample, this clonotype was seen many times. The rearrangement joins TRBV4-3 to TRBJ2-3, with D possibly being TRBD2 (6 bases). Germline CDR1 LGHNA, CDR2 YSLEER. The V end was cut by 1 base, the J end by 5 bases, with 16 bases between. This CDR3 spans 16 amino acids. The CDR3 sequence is CASSQGLRSAGDTQYF. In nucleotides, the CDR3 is TGCGCCAGCAGCCAAGGTCTTCGCTCAGCGGGAGATACGCAGTATTTT.

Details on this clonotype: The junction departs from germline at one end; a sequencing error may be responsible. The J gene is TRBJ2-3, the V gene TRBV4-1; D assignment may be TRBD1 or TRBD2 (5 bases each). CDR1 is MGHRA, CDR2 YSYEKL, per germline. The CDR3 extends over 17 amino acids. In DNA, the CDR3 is TGCGCCAGCAGCAGTCGCCGGGACCTAGAGATCCCAGATATGCAGTATTTT. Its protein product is CASSSRRDLEIPDMQYF.

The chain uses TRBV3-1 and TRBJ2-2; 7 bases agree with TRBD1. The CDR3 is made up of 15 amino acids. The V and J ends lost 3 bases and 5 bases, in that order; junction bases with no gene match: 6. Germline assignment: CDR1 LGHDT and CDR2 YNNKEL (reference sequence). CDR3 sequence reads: CASSHPDRATGELFF. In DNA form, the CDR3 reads TGTGCCAGCAGCCATCCCGACAGGGCAACCGGGGAGCTGTTTTTT.

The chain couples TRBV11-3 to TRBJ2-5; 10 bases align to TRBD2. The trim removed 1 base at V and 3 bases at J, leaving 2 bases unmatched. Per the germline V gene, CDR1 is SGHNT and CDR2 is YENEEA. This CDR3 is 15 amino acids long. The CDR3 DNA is TGTGCCAGCAGCTTAGGTGGACTAGCGGAAGAGACCCAGTACTTC. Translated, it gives CASSLGGLAEETQYF.

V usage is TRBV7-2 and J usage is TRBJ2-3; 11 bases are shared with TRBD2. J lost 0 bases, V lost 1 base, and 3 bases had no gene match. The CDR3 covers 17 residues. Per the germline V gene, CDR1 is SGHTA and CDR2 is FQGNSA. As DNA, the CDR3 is TGTGCCAGCAGCTTAGTGGGACTAGCGGCGAGCACAGATACGCAGTATTTT. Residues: CASSLVGLAASTDTQYF.

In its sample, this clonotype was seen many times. The CDR3 spells CASSLMGDTQYF. Here the CDR3 DNA reads TGTGCCAGCAGTTTAATGGGAGATACGCAGTATTTT. The rearrangement joins TRBV28 to TRBJ2-3; D ambiguous. With 2 bases removed from V and 5 bases from J, the gap between germline ends came to 5 bases. CDR1 is MDHEN and CDR2 is SYDVKM in the germline V gene. There are 12 residues in the CDR3.

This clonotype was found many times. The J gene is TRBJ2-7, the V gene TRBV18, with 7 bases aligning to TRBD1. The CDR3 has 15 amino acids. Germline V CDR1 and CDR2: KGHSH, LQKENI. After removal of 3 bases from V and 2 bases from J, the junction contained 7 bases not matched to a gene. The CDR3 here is CASSPMTGSTYEQYF. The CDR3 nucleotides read TGTGCCAGCTCACCGATGACAGGGAGCACCTACGAGCAGTACTTC.

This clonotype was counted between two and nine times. CDR3 bases: TGTGCCAGCGGAGCGGGGACCACAGATACGCAGTATTTT. Translated, it gives CASGAGTTDTQYF. V is TRBV10-3 and J is TRBJ2-3, with 7 bases aligning to TRBD2. J gave up 2 bases and V 10 bases, and 6 bases lay outside the gene matches. From germline, CDR1 is ENHRY and CDR2 SYGVKD. CDR3 size: 13 residues.

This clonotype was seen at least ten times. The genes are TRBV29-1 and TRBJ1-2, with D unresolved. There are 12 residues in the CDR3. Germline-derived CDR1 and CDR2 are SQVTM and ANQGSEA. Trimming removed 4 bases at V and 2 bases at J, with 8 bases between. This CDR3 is CSVVGQNYGYTF. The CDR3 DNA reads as TGCAGCGTTGTCGGGCAGAACTATGGCTACACCTTC.

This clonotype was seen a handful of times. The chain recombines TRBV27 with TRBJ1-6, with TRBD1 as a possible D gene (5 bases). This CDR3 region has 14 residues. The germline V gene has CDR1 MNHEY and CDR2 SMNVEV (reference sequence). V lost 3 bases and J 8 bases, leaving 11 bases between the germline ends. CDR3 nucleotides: TGTGCCAGCAGTTTTAGAGGGGATTATTCACCCCTCCACTTT. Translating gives CASSFRGDYSPLHF.

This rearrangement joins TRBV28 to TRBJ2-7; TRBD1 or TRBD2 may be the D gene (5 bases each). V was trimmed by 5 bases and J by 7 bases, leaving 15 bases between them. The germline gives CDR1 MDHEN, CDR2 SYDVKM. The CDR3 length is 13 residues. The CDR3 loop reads CASSPIRGREQYF. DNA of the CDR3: TGTGCCAGCAGTCCTATCCGGGGCCGGGAGCAGTACTTC.

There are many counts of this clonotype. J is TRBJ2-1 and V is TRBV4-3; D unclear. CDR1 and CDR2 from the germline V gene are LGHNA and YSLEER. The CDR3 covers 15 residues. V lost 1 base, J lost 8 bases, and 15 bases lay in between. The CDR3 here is CASSQVLVGSDEQFF. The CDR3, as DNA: TGCGCCAGCAGCCAAGTTTTAGTGGGGTCGGATGAGCAGTTCTTC.

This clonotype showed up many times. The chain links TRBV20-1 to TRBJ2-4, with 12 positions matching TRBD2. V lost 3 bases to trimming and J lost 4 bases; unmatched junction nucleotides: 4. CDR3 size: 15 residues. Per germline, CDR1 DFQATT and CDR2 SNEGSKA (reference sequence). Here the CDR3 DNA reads TGCAGTGCTAGCCGGACTAGCGGGACGAAAAACATTCAGTACTTC. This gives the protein CSASRTSGTKNIQYF.

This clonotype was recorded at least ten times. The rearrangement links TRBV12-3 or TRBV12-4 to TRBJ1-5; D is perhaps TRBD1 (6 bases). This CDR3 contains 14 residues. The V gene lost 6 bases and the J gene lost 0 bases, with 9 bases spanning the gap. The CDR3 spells CASSYRDSNQPQHF. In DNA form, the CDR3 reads TGTGCCAGCAGCTACAGGGATAGCAATCAGCCCCAGCATTTT.

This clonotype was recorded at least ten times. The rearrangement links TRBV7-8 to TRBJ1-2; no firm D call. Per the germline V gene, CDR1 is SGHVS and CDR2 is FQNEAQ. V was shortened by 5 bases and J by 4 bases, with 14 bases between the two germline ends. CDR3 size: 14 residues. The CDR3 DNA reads TGTGCCAGCAGCCTCACCGGGATAACCTATGGCTACACCTTC. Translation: CASSLTGITYGYTF.

This CDR3 is CASSFGHPIATNEKLFF. CDR3 DNA sequence: TGTGCCAGCAGCTTCGGACACCCAATTGCAACTAATGAAAAACTGTTTTTT. The genes are TRBV7-9 and TRBJ1-4, with D maybe TRBD1 (5 bases). This CDR3 is built from 17 residues. Trimming pared 3 bases from V and 0 bases from J, leaving 14 bases between. Germline V gene data show CDR1 as SEHNR and CDR2 as FQNEAQ (reference sequence).